This T cell receptor (beta chain) emerged from a study of cytomegalovirus exposure and HLA in healthy donors. Healthy bone marrow donors made up the cohort. This CDR3 has 13 amino acids. V trimming: 0 bases; J trimming: 12 bases; junction bases outside the gene matches: 2. Germline V gene lookup returns CDR1 MNHEY and CDR2 SVGAGI. Findings and caveats of the study: Most TCR sequences showed up rarely, but some public TCRs showed up in many donors. High sensitivity and specificity were reportedly achieved when the classifier diagnosed cytomegalovirus status.

In the PCR, 60 Vbeta and 13 Jbeta primers were used. Produced via immunoSEQ multiplex PCR; TCRdb's table is partial and in-frame only. The sample has some 130,000 clones; about 80% are singletons. This clone occurred once. Its antigen is unidentified. The rearrangement links TRBV6-5 to TRBJ2-1; TRBD2 aligns across 10 bases. This TCR was recovered from a male donor in good health and CMV-seropositive. Material for sequencing was PBMCs. DNA of the CDR3: TGTGCCAGCAGTTACTCGCTAGCGGGGGTGCAGTTCTTC. This gives the protein CASSYSLAGVQFF.